The 32 T cell receptor beta chains below all came from one sample that was sequenced in a study of cytomegalovirus exposure and HLA in healthy donors. The PCR had 60 Vbeta and 13 Jbeta primers. Data came from immunoSEQ multiplex PCR; TCRdb stores just in-frame clones and leaves some out. The data show about 180,000 clones, 75% to 85% seen once. The sequenced sample consisted of PBMCs. These TCRs come from a young man in good health and CMV-seronegative.

The rearrangement links TRBV28 to TRBJ2-4, with TRBD1 as a possible D gene (5 bases). The CDR3 runs 13 residues. V lost 10 bases, J lost 0 bases, and 10 bases lay in between. Germline V gene data show CDR1 as MDHEN and CDR2 as SYDVKM. CDR3 in DNA: TGTGCCACCGTCGACAGAGCCAAAAACATTCAGTACTTC. Translation: CATVDRAKNIQYF.

The CDR3 region is CASRQTVPGELFF. The DNA of the CDR3 is TGCGCCAGCCGCCAGACAGTCCCCGGGGAGCTGTTTTTT. This chain connects TRBV5-1 to TRBJ2-2, with D tentatively TRBD1 (5 bases). The CDR3 is 13 residues long. V was trimmed by 7 bases and J by 6 bases, leaving 13 bases between them. Germline lookup yields CDR1 SGHRS and CDR2 YFSETQ.

The rearrangement joins TRBV7-9 to TRBJ1-1; D not resolved. The germline V and J ends were trimmed by 0 bases and 7 bases, with 9 bases remaining between them. This CDR3 contains 13 residues. Germline lookup yields CDR1 SEHNR and CDR2 FQNEAQ (reference sequence). The CDR3 reads CASSLAREGEAFF. In DNA form, the CDR3 reads TGTGCCAGCAGCTTAGCGAGGGAGGGTGAAGCTTTCTTT.

This clone was counted once. V and J are TRBV29-1 and TRBJ1-5, with D hard to call. The CDR3 is 13 residues long. Germline V gene data show CDR1 as SQVTM and CDR2 as ANQGSEA. The V end lost 1 base, the J end lost 0 bases, and 4 bases lay between the germline ends. In DNA, the CDR3 is TGCAGCGTTGAAGTAGATAGCAATCAGCCCCAGCATTTT. It specifies CSVEVDSNQPQHF.

The rearrangement links TRBV6-5 to TRBJ2-5; 7 bases map to TRBD1. The CDR3 runs to 16 residues. Germline V gene sequence: CDR1 MNHEY, CDR2 SVGAGI. V shed 3 bases and J 5 bases; nucleotides not matched to a gene: 12. CDR3 DNA: TGTGCCAGCAGTTATCGCCTTATACAGGGGATGGAGACCCAGTACTTC. Translated, it gives CASSYRLIQGMETQYF.

This clone came up a few times. V and J are TRBV10-3 and TRBJ1-2, with a weak D call TRBD1 (6 bases). Per germline, CDR1 ENHRY and CDR2 SYGVKD. V shed 1 base and J shed 3 bases, with 12 bases lying between them. The CDR3 runs 15 residues. This chain's CDR3 is CAISEYKAGDYGYTF. The CDR3 DNA reads as TGTGCCATCAGTGAGTATAAAGCAGGGGACTATGGCTACACCTTC.

The chain employs TRBV13 and TRBJ1-2, with D perhaps matching TRBD1 (5 bases). CDR3 length: 13 residues. Looked up from germline, CDR1 is PRHDT and CDR2 is FYEKMQ (reference sequence). Trimming took 4 bases from V and 3 from J, leaving 9 bases between them. The chain's CDR3 is CASSYGRDYGYTF. For the CDR3, the DNA is TGTGCCAGCAGCTATGGCAGGGACTATGGCTACACCTTC.

The chain has TRBV2 and TRBJ1-2, with D possibly being TRBD1 (5 bases). Germline CDR1 is SNHLY and CDR2 is FYNNEI. Trimming cost V 8 bases and J 4 bases, with 14 bases left between them. The CDR3 contains 13 residues. CDR3 loop: CASGATQGYGYTF. The CDR3 bases are TGTGCCAGCGGGGCCACCCAGGGCTATGGCTACACCTTC.

The chain links TRBV4-1 to TRBJ1-1; 10 bases line up with TRBD1. V trimming: 4 bases; J trimming: 9 bases; junction bases outside the gene matches: 8. Germline V gives CDR1 MGHRA, CDR2 YSYEKL. There are 14 residues in the CDR3. CDR3 region: CASSPGQGRQKAFF. In DNA form, the CDR3 reads TGCGCCAGCAGCCCGGGACAGGGGAGGCAAAAAGCTTTCTTT.

This chain links TRBV19 with TRBJ1-5; 8 nucleotides align to TRBD1. This CDR3 has 14 amino acids. With 6 bases clipped from V and 6 bases from J, the junction kept 7 bases outside the gene matches. CDR1 is LNHDA, CDR2 SQIVND, per germline (reference sequence). The CDR3 DNA reads TGTGCCAGTAGGACCGGGACAGGCTCTCAGCCCCAGCATTTT. Amino acids: CASRTGTGSQPQHF.

The chain couples TRBV28 to TRBJ2-7; 13 nucleotides match TRBD2. Germline-derived CDR1 and CDR2 are MDHEN and SYDVKM. The CDR3 has 16 amino acids. After removal of 4 bases from V and 5 bases from J, the junction contained 8 bases not matched to a gene. CDR3 in amino acids: CASSSTTSGRTNEQYF. CDR3 coding DNA: TGTGCCAGCAGTTCAACGACTAGCGGGAGGACGAACGAGCAGTACTTC. Full variable domain (outside the CDR3, taken from reference TRBV28 and TRBJ2-7): DVKVTQSSRYLVKRTGEKVFLECVQDMDHENMFWYRQDPGLGLRLIYFSYDVKMKEKGDIPEGYSVSREKKERFSLILESASTNQTSMYLCASSSTTSGRTNEQYFGPGTRLTVT.

The chain joins TRBV11-2 to TRBJ2-7; the D gene is possibly TRBD1 (6 bases). The length of the CDR3 is 16 residues. Germline-derived CDR1 and CDR2 are SGHAT and FQNNGV. Trimming left V 5 bases short and J 3 bases short, with 20 bases between. CDR3 DNA: TGTGCCAGCAGCCCCACTGTAGGGACATCCAGCTACGAGCAGTACTTC. As protein: CASSPTVGTSSYEQYF.

A few counts support this clone. This rearrangement joins TRBV7-9 to TRBJ1-5; D unclear. V lost 3 bases and J lost 4, with 4 bases in between. Germline values: CDR1 SEHNR, CDR2 FQNEAQ (reference sequence). The CDR3 consists of 12 residues. The CDR3 coding sequence is TGTGCCAGCAGCTTTTCTAATCAGCCCCAGCATTTT. Encoded protein: CASSFSNQPQHF.

This rearrangement joins TRBV5-1 to TRBJ1-1; TRBD1 might be the D (5 bases). This CDR3 spans 19 amino acids. CDR1 is SGHRS, CDR2 YFSETQ, per germline. Trimming removed 3 bases at V and 6 bases at J, with 30 bases between. Here the CDR3 DNA reads TGCGCCAGCAGCTCCCTACTAACGGAGGGGTACCTGGGGATCCCTGAAGCTTTCTTT. It translates to CASSSLLTEGYLGIPEAFF.

The V call is TRBV19, the J call TRBJ1-2, with D unresolved. Germline V gives CDR1 LNHDA, CDR2 SQIVND (reference sequence). The CDR3 is 12 residues long. Deletions cut 3 bases from V and 8 bases from J, with 10 bases between. For the CDR3, the DNA is TGTGCCAGTAGTATTAGAGGTCCCGGCTACACCTTC. Protein product: CASSIRGPGYTF.

V is TRBV5-4 and J is TRBJ1-2, with TRBD1 matching 8 bases. Germline CDR1 reads SGHNT; CDR2 reads YYREEE (reference sequence). Trimming cost V 3 bases and J 5 bases; bases outside gene matches: 9. This CDR3 contains 15 residues. The CDR3 loop is CASSSSGGSPYGYTF. CDR3 DNA sequence: TGTGCCAGCAGCTCCTCAGGGGGCTCACCTTATGGCTACACCTTC.

This clone was recorded once. The genes are TRBV5-6 and TRBJ1-5, with D perhaps TRBD1 (5 bases). Germline loops: CDR1 SGHDT, CDR2 YYEEEE. Trimming removed 0 bases from V and 6 bases from J, with 16 bases in between. The CDR3 sequence is 16 residues long. CDR3 amino acids: CASSLARARIGQPQHF. Here the CDR3 DNA reads TGTGCCAGCAGCTTGGCCAGGGCTCGTATCGGTCAGCCCCAGCATTTT.

The V and J genes are TRBV6-1 and TRBJ2-7; maybe TRBD2 (6 bases). V gave up 7 bases and J gave up 5 bases, with 12 bases separating them. Germline CDR1 MNHNS, CDR2 SASEGT. CDR3 size: 12 residues. The CDR3 spells CASIRGSHEQYF. DNA of the CDR3: TGTGCCAGCATTCGGGGGAGCCACGAGCAGTACTTC.

This chain uses TRBV9 with TRBJ2-7, with TRBD2 matching 14 bases. The CDR3 loop spans 16 amino acids. Germline V gives CDR1 SGDLS, CDR2 YYNGEE. After removal of 3 bases from V and 2 bases from J, the junction contained 4 bases not matched to a gene. In nucleotides, the CDR3 is TGTGCCAGCAGCGGGGGACTAGCGGGGGAAACCTACGAGCAGTACTTC. Protein product: CASSGGLAGETYEQYF.

DNA for the CDR3: TGTGCCAGTAGAGAGGGAAACTCTCCTAATTCACCCCTCCACTTT. This codes for CASREGNSPNSPLHF. The rearrangement uses TRBV19 and TRBJ1-6; no firm D call. Deletions cut 6 bases from V and 6 bases from J, with 15 bases between. The CDR3 covers 15 residues. CDR1 is LNHDA and CDR2 is SQIVND in the germline V gene (reference sequence). The full variable domain, with the rest looked up from reference TRBV19 and TRBJ1-6, is DGGITQSPKYLFRKEGQNVTLSCEQNLNHDAMYWYRQDPGQGLRLIYYSQIVNDFQKGDIAEGYSVSREKKESFPLTVTSAQKNPTAFYLCASREGNSPNSPLHFGNGTRLTVT.

The chain employs TRBV5-1 and TRBJ1-1; TRBD1 might be the D (5 bases). The CDR3 consists of 15 residues. Germline V gene lookup returns CDR1 SGHRS and CDR2 YFSETQ. Trimming took 5 bases from V and 6 from J, leaving 20 bases between them. CDR3 coding DNA: TGCGCCAGCAGTATCGACTTCAGGGCGGCCGCTGAAGCTTTCTTT. It specifies CASSIDFRAAAEAFF.

The V call is TRBV9, the J call TRBJ2-3; D perhaps matches TRBD2 (5 bases). The ends were cut back, 4 bases at V and 4 bases at J, with 13 bases in the middle. The CDR3 has 14 residues. Germline CDR1 SGDLS, CDR2 YYNGEE. CDR3 sequence (DNA): TGTGCCAGCAGCCCCCGCCTAGCCGCAGATACGCAGTATTTT. Its protein is CASSPRLAADTQYF.

The V call is TRBV5-1, the J call TRBJ2-7; 10 bases agree with TRBD1. With V trimmed by 2 bases and J by 4 bases, 12 bases remained unmatched. The CDR3 length is 17 residues. Germline CDR1 SGHRS, CDR2 YFSETQ. The CDR3 is CASSFLADRGAVYEQYF. The CDR3 coding sequence is TGCGCCAGCAGCTTCCTGGCGGACAGGGGGGCGGTATACGAGCAGTACTTC.

This clone was detected once. This chain uses TRBV5-4 with TRBJ2-7; a possible D gene is TRBD2 (6 bases). CDR1 SGHNT and CDR2 YYREEE come from the germline V gene (reference sequence). Trimming shortened V by 0 bases and J by 3 bases, and 10 bases separated the two germline ends. There are 14 residues in the CDR3. The CDR3 DNA is TGTGCCAGCAGCTTGGTCGGCGGGATCTACGAGCAGTACTTC. It is translated as CASSLVGGIYEQYF.

This clone was detected a few times. V and J are TRBV2 and TRBJ1-1; the D gene is possibly TRBD1 (6 bases). CDR1 is SNHLY and CDR2 is FYNNEI in the germline V gene. The ends were cut back, 7 bases at V and 1 base at J, with 13 bases in the middle. CDR3 length equals 14 residues. For the CDR3, the DNA is TGTGCCAGCACTCGGGACAACGGGAACACTGAAGCTTTCTTT. The encoded protein is CASTRDNGNTEAFF.

The rearrangement links TRBV11-2 to TRBJ1-5; D remains ambiguous. The ends were cut back, 2 bases at V and 5 bases at J, with 7 bases in the middle. Germline lookup yields CDR1 SGHAT and CDR2 FQNNGV. The CDR3 extends over 13 amino acids. As DNA, the CDR3 is TGTGCCAGCAGCTTACGCGGCGATCAGCCCCAGCATTTT. Amino acids: CASSLRGDQPQHF.

The CDR3 loop is CASSVERGDSYEQYF. The CDR3 DNA sequence: TGTGCCAGCAGTGTGGAGCGGGGAGACTCCTACGAGCAGTACTTC. The chain couples TRBV2 to TRBJ2-7; 7 nucleotides match TRBD2. Germline lookup yields CDR1 SNHLY and CDR2 FYNNEI. The V segment lost 4 bases and the J segment 0 bases; nucleotides outside the gene matches: 6. This CDR3 has 15 residues.

V is TRBV29-1 and J is TRBJ1-2; D is unclear. The germline V and J ends were trimmed by 4 bases and 2 bases, with 11 bases remaining between them. This CDR3 region has 13 residues. Germline lookup yields CDR1 SQVTM and CDR2 ANQGSEA. This CDR3 is CSVVPNGNYGYTF. CDR3 in DNA: TGCAGCGTTGTTCCGAACGGGAACTATGGCTACACCTTC.

The V call is TRBV29-1, the J call TRBJ1-2, with a weak D call TRBD1 (6 bases). Germline lookup yields CDR1 SQVTM and CDR2 ANQGSEA. This CDR3 has 14 residues. The ends were cut back, 5 bases at V and 8 bases at J, with 21 bases in the middle. Written as DNA, the CDR3 is TGCAGCGTTTTACCGGGACACCAAGCGAGAGGCTACACCTTC. Translated: CSVLPGHQARGYTF.

J is TRBJ2-7 and V is TRBV30, with TRBD2 identical over 8 bases. Germline assignment: CDR1 GTSNPN and CDR2 SVGIG (reference sequence). The junction had 7 bases not matched to a gene; V was cut back by 3 bases and J by 3 bases. The length of the CDR3 is 14 residues. The DNA of the CDR3 is TGTGCCTGGAGACATACCGGGACTAGCTACGAGCAGTACTTC. Its translation is CAWRHTGTSYEQYF. The full variable domain, completed using reference TRBV30 and TRBJ2-7, is SQTIHQWPATLVQPVGSPLSLECTVEGTSNPNLYWYRQAAGRGLQLLFYSVGIGQISSEVPQNLSASRPQDRQFILSSKKLLLSDSGFYLCAWRHTGTSYEQYFGPGTRLTVT.

The chain has TRBV18 and TRBJ2-2; 8 nucleotides line up with TRBD1. Germline CDR1 is KGHSH and CDR2 is LQKENI. The CDR3 covers 16 residues. V was clipped by 6 bases and J by 5 bases; unmatched bases: 11. CDR3 bases: TGTGCCAGCTCGAGGGGACAGGAGGGCCGTACCGGGGAGCTGTTTTTT. Encoded protein: CASSRGQEGRTGELFF.

The rearrangement links TRBV28 to TRBJ2-1, with 13 bases matching TRBD2. Trimming at V came to 5 bases and at J to 8 bases, leaving 9 bases not matched to a gene. Germline-derived CDR1 and CDR2 are MDHEN and SYDVKM. This CDR3 region has 16 residues. The CDR3 sequence: CASSPHQGLAGDEQFF. The CDR3 DNA is TGTGCCAGCAGTCCACACCAAGGACTAGCGGGGGATGAGCAGTTCTTC.